What follows are 23 T cell receptor beta chains derived from one specimen sequenced in a study of T cell changes during pregnancy in multiple sclerosis. The repertoire was sequenced with immunoSEQ multiplex PCR; TCRdb's copy has only in-frame clones and lacks some. The sample lists 45,000 to 55,000 clones; about 92% were seen once. This specimen was peripheral blood, taken after pregnancy. The receptors originated from a female donor with multiple sclerosis, enrolled in a pregnancy study.

CDR3 residues: CASSETGGPDTQYF. In nucleotides, the CDR3 is TGTGCCAGCTCCGAGACAGGGGGACCAGATACGCAGTATTTT. The V gene is TRBV6-4, the J gene TRBJ2-3; 9 positions agree with TRBD1. CDR1 is MRHNA, CDR2 SNTAGT, per germline. After removal of 8 bases from V and 4 bases from J, the junction contained 7 bases not matched to a gene. The CDR3 contains 14 residues.

V and J are TRBV27 and TRBJ1-1, with 9 positions matching TRBD1. Germline V gene lookup returns CDR1 MNHEY and CDR2 SMNVEV (reference sequence). This CDR3 is built from 14 residues. V shed 3 bases and J 1 base; nucleotides not matched to a gene: 0. The CDR3 DNA reads as TGTGCCAGCAGTTTGGGACAGGGGAACACTGAAGCTTTCTTT. Protein: CASSLGQGNTEAFF.

V and J are TRBV7-2 and TRBJ2-1, with 9 bases that match TRBD2. Germline trimming cut 6 bases from V and 7 bases from J; bases unmatched to any gene: 13. Germline CDR1 is SGHTA and CDR2 is FQGNSA. The CDR3 has 16 amino acids. The CDR3 coding sequence is TGTGCCAGCAGGAAGAGCGGGGGGACTAGGTCGAATGAGCAGTTCTTC. It yields the protein CASRKSGGTRSNEQFF. Looking up the rest from reference TRBV7-2 and TRBJ2-1 gives the full variable domain: GAGVSQSPSNKVTEKGKDVELRCDPISGHTALYWYRQSLGQGLEFLIYFQGNSAPDKSGLPSDRFSAERTGGSVSTLTIQRTQQEDSAVYLCASRKSGGTRSNEQFFGPGTRLTVL.

V usage is TRBV20-1 and J usage is TRBJ2-5; D is unclear. The CDR3 extends over 10 amino acids. The V end was cut by 3 bases, the J end by 3 bases, with 2 bases between. Germline CDR1 and CDR2: DFQATT and SNEGSKA (reference sequence). CDR3 loop: CSASKETQYF. In nucleotides, the CDR3 is TGCAGTGCTAGTAAAGAGACCCAGTACTTC.

The chain couples TRBV9 to TRBJ2-6; no definite D call. CDR3 length equals 15 residues. V lost 0 bases, J lost 4 bases, and 8 bases lay in between. In germline, CDR1 is SGDLS, CDR2 YYNGEE. The CDR3: CASSVGSVGANVLTF. For the CDR3, the DNA is TGTGCCAGCAGCGTAGGTAGTGTCGGGGCCAACGTCCTGACTTTC.

The chain recombines TRBV19 with TRBJ1-2; possible D gene TRBD1, 5 bases. Trimming removed 3 bases from V and 13 bases from J, with 15 bases in between. The CDR3 runs 12 residues. The germline V gene has CDR1 LNHDA and CDR2 SQIVND (reference sequence). The CDR3 loop is CASSIPGGSSTF. The CDR3 DNA is TGTGCCAGTAGTATCCCGGGGGGGTCGAGCACCTTC.

This rearrangement joins TRBV9 to TRBJ1-3, with D possibly TRBD1 on 5 matching bases. Germline values: CDR1 SGDLS, CDR2 YYNGEE. V lost 0 bases to trimming and J lost 4 bases, with 14 bases between them. CDR3 length: 16 residues. The CDR3 loop reads CASSVVGRADGNTIYF. In nucleotides, the CDR3 is TGTGCCAGCAGCGTAGTCGGCAGGGCGGACGGAAACACCATATATTTT. Filled out from reference TRBV9 and TRBJ1-3, the complete variable domain reads DSGVTQTPKHLITATGQRVTLRCSPRSGDLSVYWYQQSLDQGLQFLIQYYNGEERAKGNILERFSAQQFPDLHSELNLSSLELGDSALYFCASSVVGRADGNTIYFGEGSWLTVV.

DNA for the CDR3: TGTGCCAGCAGCGTCTCTCCTCGCCCCGGGGGTGGGGCCAACGTCCTGACTTTC. Translated: CASSVSPRPGGGANVLTF. The chain links TRBV9 to TRBJ2-6, with D possibly TRBD2 on 6 matching bases. The CDR3 totals 18 residues. Germline-derived CDR1 and CDR2 are SGDLS and YYNGEE. The V end was cut by 2 bases, the J end by 3 bases, with 18 bases between. The whole variable domain, remainder taken from reference TRBV9 and TRBJ2-6, is DSGVTQTPKHLITATGQRVTLRCSPRSGDLSVYWYQQSLDQGLQFLIQYYNGEERAKGNILERFSAQQFPDLHSELNLSSLELGDSALYFCASSVSPRPGGGANVLTFGAGSRLTVL.

The chain couples TRBV9 to TRBJ1-1; possible D gene TRBD1, 6 bases. This CDR3 comprises 14 residues. In germline, CDR1 is SGDLS, CDR2 YYNGEE. Trimming took 4 bases from V and 8 from J, leaving 18 bases between them. Written as DNA, the CDR3 is TGTGCCAGCAGCACCCGACAGGACGGTCAAGAAGCTTTCTTT. It translates to CASSTRQDGQEAFF.

The rearrangement uses TRBV7-6 and TRBJ1-5, with a possible D match to TRBD1 (5 bases). CDR1 SGHVS and CDR2 FNYEAQ come from the germline V gene. This CDR3 region has 13 residues. V was trimmed by 5 bases and J by 6 bases, leaving 11 bases between them. The CDR3 nucleotides are TGTGCCAGCAGCCCGGGGGGTTTTCAGCCCCAGCATTTT. This codes for CASSPGGFQPQHF.

CDR3 residues: CASSLAGPGELFF. CDR3 nucleotide sequence: TGTGCCAGCAGCTTAGCGGGGCCCGGGGAGCTGTTTTTT. This rearrangement joins TRBV7-2 to TRBJ2-2, with a weak D call TRBD1 (5 bases). Germline V gives CDR1 SGHTA, CDR2 FQGNSA. This CDR3 has 13 amino acids. V shed 0 bases and J shed 6 bases, with 5 bases lying between them.

The gene calls are TRBV27 and TRBJ1-5; D might be TRBD1 (5 bases). The CDR3 sequence is 14 residues long. Germline V gene lookup returns CDR1 MNHEY and CDR2 SMNVEV (reference sequence). The V end was cut by 6 bases, the J end by 7 bases, with 16 bases between. CDR3 sequence reads: CASSQQVEGQPQHF. CDR3 bases: TGTGCCAGCAGCCAACAGGTTGAAGGCCAGCCCCAGCATTTT.

V usage is TRBV6-5 and J usage is TRBJ2-1, with 7 bases that match TRBD2. V trimming: 7 bases; J trimming: 5 bases; junction bases outside the gene matches: 11. The germline CDR1 and CDR2 sequences are MNHEY and SVGAGI. The CDR3 has 15 amino acids. The CDR3, as DNA: TGTGCCAGCAAGCGAGGCTCTAGCGGAAACAATGAGCAGTTCTTC. Protein sequence: CASKRGSSGNNEQFF.

V and J are TRBV5-6 and TRBJ2-3, with D uncertain. Germline loops: CDR1 SGHDT, CDR2 YYEEEE. The CDR3 sequence is 13 residues long. The ends were cut back, 3 bases at V and 1 base at J, with 6 bases in the middle. The CDR3 nucleotides read TGTGCCAGCAGCTCGCAGGGCACAGATACGCAGTATTTT. This translates into CASSSQGTDTQYF.

The rearrangement uses TRBV9 and TRBJ2-2; D may be TRBD1 (5 bases). V lost 4 bases and J 1 base, leaving 8 bases between the germline ends. This CDR3 has 14 residues. Germline CDR1 and CDR2: SGDLS and YYNGEE. Here the CDR3 reads CASSPTGNTGELFF. DNA of the CDR3: TGTGCCAGCAGCCCAACAGGGAACACCGGGGAGCTGTTTTTT.

V gene TRBV29-1 combines with J gene TRBJ2-7, with D perhaps TRBD2 (6 bases). This CDR3 contains 12 residues. The germline V gene encodes CDR1 SQVTM and CDR2 ANQGSEA. Deletions cut 7 bases from V and 0 bases from J, with 10 bases between. DNA of the CDR3: TGCAGCGCGTTAGCGGACTCCTACGAGCAGTACTTC. Encoded protein: CSALADSYEQYF.

The sample holds a few counts of this clone. The rearrangement joins TRBV5-4 to TRBJ1-2; D is ambiguous. Between the trimmed V and J ends, which lost 6 bases and 3 bases, there was a span of 9 bases. This CDR3 contains 12 residues. The germline gives CDR1 SGHNT, CDR2 YYREEE (reference sequence). The CDR3 nucleotides are TGTGCCAGCACGAGCGGCTACTATGGCTACACCTTC. It specifies CASTSGYYGYTF.

This rearrangement joins TRBV5-4 to TRBJ1-1, with TRBD1 as a possible D gene (6 bases). Germline loops: CDR1 SGHNT, CDR2 YYREEE (reference sequence). The length of the CDR3 is 13 residues. CDR3 amino acids: CALGGGALTEAFF. The CDR3 nucleotides read TGTGCGCTCGGAGGGGGGGCGCTTACTGAAGCTTTCTTT.

The chain couples TRBV4-3 to TRBJ1-1; D gene uncertain. V lost 0 bases and J lost 6, with 23 bases in between. Per germline, CDR1 LGHNA and CDR2 YSLEER. The CDR3 contains 18 residues. The CDR3 nucleotides read TGCGCCAGCAGCCAAGACACACCCGGCAGTAGGGTTAGCGCTGAAGCTTTCTTT. Translating it yields CASSQDTPGSRVSAEAFF.

The chain is built from TRBV19 and TRBJ2-1; D is uncertain. The CDR3 spans 14 residues. Germline V gene lookup returns CDR1 LNHDA and CDR2 SQIVND (reference sequence). V lost 3 bases to trimming and J lost 0 bases, with 6 bases between them. CDR3 in amino acids: CASSIELSYNEQFF. The CDR3 DNA is TGTGCCAGTAGTATCGAGCTCTCCTACAATGAGCAGTTCTTC.

This chain joins TRBV6-6 and TRBJ2-3; TRBD1 is a possible D gene (8 bases). The CDR3 is made up of 16 amino acids. Per the germline V gene, CDR1 is MNHNY and CDR2 is SVGAGI (reference sequence). The V end was cut by 4 bases, the J end by 1 base, with 15 bases between. The CDR3: CASSSNRGGRTDTQYF. CDR3 bases: TGTGCCAGCAGTTCCAACAGGGGGGGACGCACAGATACGCAGTATTTT.

V gene TRBV2 combines with J gene TRBJ1-2, with 8 positions matching TRBD1. The CDR3 spans 15 residues. Germline CDR1 is SNHLY and CDR2 is FYNNEI. Unmatched junction bases numbered 7, after V lost 0 bases and J lost 7 bases. The CDR3 DNA is TGTGCCAGCAGTGAAGCGGCCAGGGGGCAAGCTGGCTACACCTTC. Its translation: CASSEAARGQAGYTF.

This chain connects TRBV6-5 to TRBJ1-6; the D gene is possibly TRBD1 (6 bases). Trimming pared 0 bases from V and 7 bases from J, leaving 10 bases between. Germline V gives CDR1 MNHEY, CDR2 SVGAGI. This CDR3 is built from 15 residues. The CDR3 DNA reads TGTGCCAGCAGTTACTCCAGGGGAAGCAATTCACCCCTCCACTTT. Its translation is CASSYSRGSNSPLHF.